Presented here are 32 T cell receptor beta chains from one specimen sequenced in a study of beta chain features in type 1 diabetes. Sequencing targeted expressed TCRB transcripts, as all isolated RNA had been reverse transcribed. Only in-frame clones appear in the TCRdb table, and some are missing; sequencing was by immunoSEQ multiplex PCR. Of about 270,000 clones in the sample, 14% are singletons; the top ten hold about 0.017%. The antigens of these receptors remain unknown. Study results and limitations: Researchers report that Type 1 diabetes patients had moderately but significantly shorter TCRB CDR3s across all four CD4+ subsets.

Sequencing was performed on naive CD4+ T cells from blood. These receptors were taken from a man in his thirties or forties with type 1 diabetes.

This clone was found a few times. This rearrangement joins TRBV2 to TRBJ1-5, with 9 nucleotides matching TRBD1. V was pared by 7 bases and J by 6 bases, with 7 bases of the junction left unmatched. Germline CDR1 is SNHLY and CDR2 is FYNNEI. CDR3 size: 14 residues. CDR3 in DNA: TGTGCCAGCACGGGACAGGGAAGTATTCAGCCCCAGCATTTT. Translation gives CASTGQGSIQPQHF.

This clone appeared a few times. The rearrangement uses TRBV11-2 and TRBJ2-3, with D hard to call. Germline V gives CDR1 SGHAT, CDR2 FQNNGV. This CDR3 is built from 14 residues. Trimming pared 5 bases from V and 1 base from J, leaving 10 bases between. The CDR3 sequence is CASSVSYGTDTQYF. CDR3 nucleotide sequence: TGTGCCAGCAGCGTCAGTTATGGCACAGATACGCAGTATTTT.

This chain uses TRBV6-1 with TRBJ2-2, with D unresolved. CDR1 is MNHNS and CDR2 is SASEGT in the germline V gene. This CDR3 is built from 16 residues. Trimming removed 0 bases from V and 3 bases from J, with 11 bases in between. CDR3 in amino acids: CASSEAEARYTGELFF. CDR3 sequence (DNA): TGTGCCAGCAGTGAAGCGGAAGCTAGATACACCGGGGAGCTGTTTTTT.

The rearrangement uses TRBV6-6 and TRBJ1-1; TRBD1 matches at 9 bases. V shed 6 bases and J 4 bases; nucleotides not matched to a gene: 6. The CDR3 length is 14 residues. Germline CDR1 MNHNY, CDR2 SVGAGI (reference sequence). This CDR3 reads CASSLGQGGTEAFF. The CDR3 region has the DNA TGTGCCAGCAGCCTGGGACAGGGCGGCACTGAAGCTTTCTTT.

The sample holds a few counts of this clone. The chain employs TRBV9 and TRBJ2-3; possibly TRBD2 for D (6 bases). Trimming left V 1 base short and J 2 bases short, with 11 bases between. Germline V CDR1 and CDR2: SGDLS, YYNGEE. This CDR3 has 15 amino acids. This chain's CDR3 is CASSVFGEVTDTQYF. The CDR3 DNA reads TGTGCCAGCAGCGTATTCGGGGAGGTCACAGATACGCAGTATTTT.

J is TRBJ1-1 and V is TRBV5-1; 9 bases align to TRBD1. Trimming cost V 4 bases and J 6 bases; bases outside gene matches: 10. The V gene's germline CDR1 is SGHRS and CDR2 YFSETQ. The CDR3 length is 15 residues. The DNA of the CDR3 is TGCGCCAGCAGCGTCCCCGACAGGGGGTTCGCTGAAGCTTTCTTT. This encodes CASSVPDRGFAEAFF.

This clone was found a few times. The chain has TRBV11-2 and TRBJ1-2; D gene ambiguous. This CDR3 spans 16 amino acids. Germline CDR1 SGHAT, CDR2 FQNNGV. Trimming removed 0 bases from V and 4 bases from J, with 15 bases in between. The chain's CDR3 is CASSLEWIGEAYGYTF. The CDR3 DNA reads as TGTGCCAGCAGCTTAGAATGGATTGGAGAGGCCTATGGCTACACCTTC. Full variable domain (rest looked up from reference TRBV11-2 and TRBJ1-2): EAGVAQSPRYKIIEKRQSVAFWCNPISGHATLYWYQQILGQGPKLLIQFQNNGVVDDSQLPKDRFSAERLKGVDSTLKIQPAKLEDSAVYLCASSLEWIGEAYGYTFGSGTRLTVV.

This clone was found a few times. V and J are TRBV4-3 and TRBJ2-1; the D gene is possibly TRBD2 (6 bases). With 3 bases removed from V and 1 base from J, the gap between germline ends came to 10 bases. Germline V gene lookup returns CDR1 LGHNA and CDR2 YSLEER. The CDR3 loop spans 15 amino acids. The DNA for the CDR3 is TGCGCCAGCAGCCACGGGAGCTGGTCCTACAATGAGCAGTTCTTC. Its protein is CASSHGSWSYNEQFF.

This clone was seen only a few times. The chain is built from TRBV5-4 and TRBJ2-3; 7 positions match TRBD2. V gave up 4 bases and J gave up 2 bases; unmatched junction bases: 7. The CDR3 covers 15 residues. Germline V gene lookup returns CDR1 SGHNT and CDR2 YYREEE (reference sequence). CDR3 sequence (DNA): TGTGCCAGCAGCCCGAGCGGGAACCCCACAGATACGCAGTATTTT. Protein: CASSPSGNPTDTQYF.

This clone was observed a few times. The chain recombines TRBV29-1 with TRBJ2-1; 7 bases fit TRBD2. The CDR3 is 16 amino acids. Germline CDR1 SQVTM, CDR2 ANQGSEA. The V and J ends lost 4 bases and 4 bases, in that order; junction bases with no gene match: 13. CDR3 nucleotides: TGCAGCGTTGGGGGGGTCGGACTAGTGGGTTACAATGAGCAGTTCTTC. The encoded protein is CSVGGVGLVGYNEQFF.

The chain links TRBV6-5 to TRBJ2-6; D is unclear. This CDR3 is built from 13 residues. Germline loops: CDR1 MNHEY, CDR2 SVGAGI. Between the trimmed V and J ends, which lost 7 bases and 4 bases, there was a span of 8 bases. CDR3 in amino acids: CASTSPGANVLTF. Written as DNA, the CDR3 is TGTGCCAGCACCTCCCCCGGGGCCAACGTCCTGACTTTC.

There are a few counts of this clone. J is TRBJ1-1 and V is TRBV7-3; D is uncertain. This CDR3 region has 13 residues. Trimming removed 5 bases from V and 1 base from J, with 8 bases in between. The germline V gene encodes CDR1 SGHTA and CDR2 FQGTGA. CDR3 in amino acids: CASSTQQNTEAFF. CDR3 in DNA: TGTGCCAGCAGCACACAGCAGAACACTGAAGCTTTCTTT. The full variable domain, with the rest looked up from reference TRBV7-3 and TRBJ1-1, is GAGVSQTPSNKVTEKGKYVELRCDPISGHTALYWYRQSLGQGPEFLIYFQGTGAADDSGLPNDRFFAVRPEGSVSTLKIQRTERGDSAVYLCASSTQQNTEAFFGQGTRLTVV.

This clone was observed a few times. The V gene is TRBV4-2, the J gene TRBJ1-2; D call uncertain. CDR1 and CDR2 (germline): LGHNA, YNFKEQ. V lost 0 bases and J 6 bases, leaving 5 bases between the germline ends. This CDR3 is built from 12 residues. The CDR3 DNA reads TGTGCCAGCAGCCAAGATGAGAATGGCTACACCTTC. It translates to CASSQDENGYTF.

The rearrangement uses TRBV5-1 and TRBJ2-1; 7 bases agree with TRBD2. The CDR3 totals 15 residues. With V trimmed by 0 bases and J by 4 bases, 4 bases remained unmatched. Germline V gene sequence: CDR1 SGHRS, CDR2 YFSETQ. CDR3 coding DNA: TGCGCCAGCAGCTTGGTTCGGGAGGCTTACAATGAGCAGTTCTTC. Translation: CASSLVREAYNEQFF.

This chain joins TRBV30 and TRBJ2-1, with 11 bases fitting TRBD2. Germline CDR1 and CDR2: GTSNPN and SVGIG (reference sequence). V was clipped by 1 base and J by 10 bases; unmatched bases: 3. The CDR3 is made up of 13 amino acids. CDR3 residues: CAWSELAGEEQFF. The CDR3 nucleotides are TGTGCCTGGAGTGAACTAGCGGGAGAAGAGCAGTTCTTC. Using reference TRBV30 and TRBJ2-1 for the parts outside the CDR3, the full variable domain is SQTIHQWPATLVQPVGSPLSLECTVEGTSNPNLYWYRQAAGRGLQLLFYSVGIGQISSEVPQNLSASRPQDRQFILSSKKLLLSDSGFYLCAWSELAGEEQFFGPGTRLTVL.

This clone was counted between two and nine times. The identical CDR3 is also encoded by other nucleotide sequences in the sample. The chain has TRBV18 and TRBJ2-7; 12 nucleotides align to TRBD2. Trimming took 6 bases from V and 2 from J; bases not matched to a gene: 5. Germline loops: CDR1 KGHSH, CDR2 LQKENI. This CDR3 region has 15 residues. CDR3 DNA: TGTGCCAGCTCGCCTAGGACTAGCGGGACCTACGAGCAGTACTTC. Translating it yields CASSPRTSGTYEQYF.

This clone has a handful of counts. The CDR3 is CASTPQMGASEAFF. The CDR3, as DNA: TGTGCCAGCACCCCTCAAATGGGGGCGTCTGAAGCTTTCTTT. The chain has TRBV7-9 and TRBJ1-1; TRBD1 might be the D (6 bases). Trimming left V 7 bases short and J 6 bases short, with 18 bases between. Germline assignment: CDR1 SEHNR and CDR2 FQNEAQ (reference sequence). The CDR3 is 14 amino acids.

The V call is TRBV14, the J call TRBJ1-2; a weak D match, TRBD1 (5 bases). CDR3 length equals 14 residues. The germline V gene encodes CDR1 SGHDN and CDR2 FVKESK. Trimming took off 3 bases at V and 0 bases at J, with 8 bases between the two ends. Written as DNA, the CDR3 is TGTGCCAGCAGCCAGATGACAGCTAACTATGGCTACACCTTC. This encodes CASSQMTANYGYTF. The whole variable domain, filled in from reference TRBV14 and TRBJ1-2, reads EAGVTQFPSHSVIEKGQTVTLRCDPISGHDNLYWYRRVMGKEIKFLLHFVKESKQDESGMPNNRFLAERTGGTYSTLKVQPAELEDSGVYFCASSQMTANYGYTFGSGTRLTVV.

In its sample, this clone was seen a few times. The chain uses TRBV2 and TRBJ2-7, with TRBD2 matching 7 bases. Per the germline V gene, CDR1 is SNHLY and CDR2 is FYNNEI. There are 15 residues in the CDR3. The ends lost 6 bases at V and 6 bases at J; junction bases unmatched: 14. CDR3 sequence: CASSPTSGRASEQYF. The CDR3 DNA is TGTGCCAGCAGCCCAACCAGTGGGAGGGCCTCCGAGCAGTACTTC.

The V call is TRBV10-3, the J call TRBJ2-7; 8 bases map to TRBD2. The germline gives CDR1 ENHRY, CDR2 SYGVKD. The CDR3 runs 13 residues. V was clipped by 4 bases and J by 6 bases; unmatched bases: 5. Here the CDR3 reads CAISGSGTSEQYF. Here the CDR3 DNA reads TGTGCCATCAGTGGATCCGGGACTAGCGAGCAGTACTTC.

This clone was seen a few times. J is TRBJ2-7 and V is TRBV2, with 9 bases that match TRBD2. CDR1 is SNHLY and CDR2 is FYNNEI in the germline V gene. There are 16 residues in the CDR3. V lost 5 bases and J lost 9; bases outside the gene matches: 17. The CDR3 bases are TGTGCCAGCAGTCAAGGGCTTCCTAGCGGGACATATGGGCAGTACTTC. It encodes CASSQGLPSGTYGQYF.

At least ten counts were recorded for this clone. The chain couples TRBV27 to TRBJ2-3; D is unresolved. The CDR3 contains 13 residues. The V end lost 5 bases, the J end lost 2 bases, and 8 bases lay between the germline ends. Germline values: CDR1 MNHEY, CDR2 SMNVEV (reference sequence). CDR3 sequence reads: CASSPPNTDTQYF. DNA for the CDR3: TGTGCCAGCAGTCCCCCAAACACAGATACGCAGTATTTT.

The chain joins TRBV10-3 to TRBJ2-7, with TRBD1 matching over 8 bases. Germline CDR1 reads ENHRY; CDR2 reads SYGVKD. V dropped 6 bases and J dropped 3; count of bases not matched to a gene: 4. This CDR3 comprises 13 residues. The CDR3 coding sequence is TGTGCCATCAGGGGACAGGAGCACTACGAGCAGTACTTC. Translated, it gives CAIRGQEHYEQYF.

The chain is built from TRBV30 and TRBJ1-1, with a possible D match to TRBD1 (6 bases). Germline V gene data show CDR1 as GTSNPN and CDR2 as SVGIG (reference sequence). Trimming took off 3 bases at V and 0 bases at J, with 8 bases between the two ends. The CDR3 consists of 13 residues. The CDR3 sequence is CAWSTGLNTEAFF. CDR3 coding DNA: TGTGCCTGGAGCACAGGGTTGAACACTGAAGCTTTCTTT.

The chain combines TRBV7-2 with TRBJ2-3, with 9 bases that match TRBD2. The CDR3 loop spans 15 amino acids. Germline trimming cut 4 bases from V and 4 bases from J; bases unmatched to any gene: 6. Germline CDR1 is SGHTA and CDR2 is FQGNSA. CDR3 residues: CASSSLAGLPDTQYF. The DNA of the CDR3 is TGTGCCAGCAGCTCCCTAGCGGGGCTCCCAGATACGCAGTATTTT.

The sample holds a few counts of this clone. CDR3 amino acids: CAISLTETYEQYF. CDR3 in DNA: TGTGCCATCAGCCTGACAGAGACCTACGAGCAGTACTTC. The chain joins TRBV10-3 to TRBJ2-7; TRBD1 is a possible D gene (5 bases). CDR1 and CDR2 (germline): ENHRY, SYGVKD. Trimming removed 6 bases at V and 2 bases at J, with 11 bases between. The CDR3 contains 13 residues.

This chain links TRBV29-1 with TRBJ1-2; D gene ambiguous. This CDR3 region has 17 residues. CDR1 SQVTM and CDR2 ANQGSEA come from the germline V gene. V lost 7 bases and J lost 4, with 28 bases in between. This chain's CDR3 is CSAVLNPSVDGTYGYTF. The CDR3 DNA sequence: TGCAGCGCCGTTCTTAACCCGAGCGTTGACGGTACCTATGGCTACACCTTC.

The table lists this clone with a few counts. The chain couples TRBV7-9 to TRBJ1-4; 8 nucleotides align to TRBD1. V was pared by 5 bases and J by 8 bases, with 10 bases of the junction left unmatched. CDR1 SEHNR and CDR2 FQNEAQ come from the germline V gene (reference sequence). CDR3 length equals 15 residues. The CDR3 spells CASSPPRQGLEKLFF. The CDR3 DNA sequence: TGTGCCAGCAGCCCCCCCAGACAGGGGCTGGAAAAACTGTTTTTT.

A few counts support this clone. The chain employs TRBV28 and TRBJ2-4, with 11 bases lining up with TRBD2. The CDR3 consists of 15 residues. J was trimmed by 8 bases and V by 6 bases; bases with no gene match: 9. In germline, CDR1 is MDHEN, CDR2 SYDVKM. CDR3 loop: CASRRLAGSGYIQYF. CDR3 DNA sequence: TGTGCCAGCAGGAGACTAGCGGGAAGTGGATACATTCAGTACTTC.

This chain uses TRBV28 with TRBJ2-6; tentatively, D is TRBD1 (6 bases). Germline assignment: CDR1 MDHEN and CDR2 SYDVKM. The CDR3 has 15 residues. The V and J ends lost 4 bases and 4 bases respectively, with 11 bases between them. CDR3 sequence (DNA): TGTGCCAGCAGTTCTCCAGGGGCCGGGGCCAACGTCCTGACTTTC. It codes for CASSSPGAGANVLTF.

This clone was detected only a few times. The DNA of the CDR3 is TGTGCCAGCAGTAACGGACAGGGAAACTATGGCTACACCTTC. It translates to CASSNGQGNYGYTF. The chain uses TRBV28 and TRBJ1-2; 8 bases fit TRBD1. The CDR3 loop spans 14 amino acids. Germline V gene lookup returns CDR1 MDHEN and CDR2 SYDVKM. V was pared by 5 bases and J by 2 bases, with 4 bases of the junction left unmatched.

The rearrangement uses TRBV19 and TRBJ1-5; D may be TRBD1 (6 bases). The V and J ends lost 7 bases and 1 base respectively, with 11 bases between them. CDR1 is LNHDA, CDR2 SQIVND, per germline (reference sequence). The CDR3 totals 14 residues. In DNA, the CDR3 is TGTGCCAGTACGGGCGGACAGAGCAATCAGCCCCAGCATTTT. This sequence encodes CASTGGQSNQPQHF.